This TCR beta chain came from a study of shared clonotypes between healthy human individuals. General study findings and limits: Approximately 4.6% of naive CD4 clonotypes were common to a few donors.

TCRdb's table, derived via immunoSEQ multiplex PCR, lists solely in-frame clones and lacks some. The sample holds some 1.5 million clones, roughly 98% seen once. Concerning this clone itself: Its antigen is not identified.

This CDR3 has 18 amino acids. Losses at the gene ends were 1 base for V and 0 bases for J; bases not matched to a gene: 8. Germline loops: CDR1 MGHRA, CDR2 YSYEKL. Sequenced material: naive CD4+ T cells sorted from blood. The subset: CD45RA+ positively selected. This TCR came from a man younger than 40 in good health. V is TRBV4-1 and J is TRBJ2-5; TRBD2 matches at 10 bases. In nucleotides, the CDR3 is TGCGCCAGCAGCCAAGGAGGACTAGCGGCACAGTACCAAGAGACCCAGTACTTC. Protein product: CASSQGGLAAQYQETQYF.